This is a list of T cell receptor beta chains from one sample in a study of memory CD4+ T cells and cytomegalovirus serostatus. TCRdb keeps only in-frame clones here, not all; method: immunoSEQ multiplex PCR. Among about 56,000 clones listed, over 65% were seen once. Input material: memory CD4+ T cells from blood. The receptors originated from an adult in good health and CMV-seropositive. Both conserved end residues are part of each CDR3. The order of the fields is D gene, clone size, J gene, V gene, CDR3 DNA, CDR3 protein. The D gene is left open where the match is weak. Some rows have no size entry. The others give once, few or many, or a class for an expanded clone.

TRBD2,-,TRBJ2-1,TRBV4-3,TGCGCCAGCAGCCAAGGACTAGCGGGAGCACGGGAGCAGTTCTTC,CASSQGLAGAREQFF
-,-,TRBJ1-5,TRBV6-1,TGTGCCAGCAGCCGGAACAGGGAAAGCAATCAGCCCCAGCATTTT,CASSRNRESNQPQHF
TRBD2,-,TRBJ2-3,TRBV4-3,TGCGCCAGCAGCGGATGGACTAGCGGGAGTTTGTCAGATACGCAGTATTTT,CASSGWTSGSLSDTQYF
TRBD2,once,TRBJ2-3,TRBV10-1,TGCGCCAGCAGTAAATCATGGTTTAGCGGGAGGGTCCCGGGAGATACGCAGTATTTT,CASSKSWFSGRVPGDTQYF
-,few,TRBJ2-2,TRBV7-6,TGTGCCAGCAGCTTAGGGGCTAGCCCAGGGGCGGCCGGGGAGCTGTTTTTT,CASSLGASPGAAGELFF
TRBD1,-,TRBJ1-1,TRBV25-1,TGTGCCAGCAGTGAGGACAGGGGGGGGATTGACACTGAAGCTTTCTTT,CASSEDRGGIDTEAFF
-,-,TRBJ2-5,TRBV19,TGTGCCAGTAGTATCACATCCCAAGAGACCCAGTACTTC,CASSITSQETQYF
-,-,TRBJ1-4,TRBV4-3,TGCGCCAGCAGCCAGAGGGGATCAGCACTACCCCCTAATGAAAAACTGTTTTTT,CASSQRGSALPPNEKLFF
TRBD1,-,TRBJ1-4,TRBV14,TGTGCCAGCAGCTTGACAGGGGCCAGAGAAAAACTGTTTTTT,CASSLTGAREKLFF
-,once,TRBJ2-7,TRBV23-1,TGCGCCAGCAGTCAATCTTCCAGGACCAAAACCCCCTACGAGCAGTACTTC,CASSQSSRTKTPYEQYF
-,once,TRBJ1-5,TRBV29-1,TGCAGCGTTGTTAACGACGACAATCAGCCCCAGCATTTT,CSVVNDDNQPQHF
-,-,TRBJ2-5,TRBV27,TGTGCCAGCAGTTTGTCGGGGAAAGAGACCCAGTACTTC,CASSLSGKETQYF
-,-,TRBJ2-1,TRBV6-1,TGTGCCAGTTTGGCCAGGGATACGGTCAATGAGCAGTTCTTC,CASLARDTVNEQFF
-,-,TRBJ2-3,TRBV18,TGTGCCAGCTCACAGGCTAGCACAGATACGCAGTATTTT,CASSQASTDTQYF
-,-,TRBJ1-3,TRBV4-2,TGTGCCAGCAGTCCCATCGCGGCGGAGGGAAACACCATATATTTT,CASSPIAAEGNTIYF
-,-,TRBJ1-5,TRBV7-9,TGTGCCAGCAGCTTAACCGGTGAGTTGGAGCCCCAGCATTTT,CASSLTGELEPQHF
-,-,TRBJ1-2,TRBV6-5,TGTGCCCCCGTACTCTATGGCTACACCTTC,CAPVLYGYTF
TRBD1,once,TRBJ2-7,TRBV6-6,TGTGCCAGCCGGACAGGGCTCTACGAGCAGTACTTC,CASRTGLYEQYF
TRBD1,once,TRBJ2-5,TRBV18,TGTGCCAGCTCACCGTGGACAGGGAAGGGGGAGACCCAGTACTTC,CASSPWTGKGETQYF
TRBD2,-,TRBJ2-1,TRBV29-1,TGCAGCGTTTCTAGCGGGGGATACAATGAGCAGTTCTTC,CSVSSGGYNEQFF
-,-,TRBJ2-5,TRBV7-2,TGTGCCAGCAGCTTACACCCTTCGTCGGAGACCCAGTACTTC,CASSLHPSSETQYF
-,few,TRBJ2-6,TRBV5-4,TGTGCCAGCAGCCTACTCATACAGATGGAGTTGGGCCTGACTTTC,CASSLLIQMELGLTF
-,-,TRBJ2-2,TRBV19,TGTGCCAGTAGGGCCACCCCCGGGGAGCTGTTTTTT,CASRATPGELFF
TRBD2,-,TRBJ2-1,TRBV15,TGTGCCACCAGCAGAGCCCCCCATCAGCAAAGGACTAGCGGGAGAGGCGGGCACAGGAATGAGCAGTTCTTC,CATSRAPHQQRTSGRGGHRNEQFF
-,-,TRBJ2-6,TRBV27,TGTGCCAGCATGGGGGGGGCCAACGTCCTGACTTTC,CASMGGANVLTF
TRBD1,few,TRBJ2-5,TRBV28,TGTGCCAGCAGTGGACCGCCGGGACAGGGACGAGAGACCCAGTACTTC,CASSGPPGQGRETQYF
TRBD1,-,TRBJ2-1,TRBV28,TGTGCCAGCAGTCCCGAAAGACAGGGGAATGAGCAGTTCTTC,CASSPERQGNEQFF
TRBD2,-,TRBJ2-1,TRBV7-2,TGTGCCAGCCTTCCTCTAGCGGGAGTTTTAAATGAGCAGTTCTTC,CASLPLAGVLNEQFF
-,-,TRBJ1-2,TRBV5-1,TGCGCCAGCAGCTTGAGGGCAGGGATAGTAGAAGGCTACACCTTC,CASSLRAGIVEGYTF
TRBD2,-,TRBJ2-3,TRBV30,TGTGCCTGGAGTCTCCTTAGCGGGATGGATACGCAGTATTTT,CAWSLLSGMDTQYF
-,few,TRBJ2-1,TRBV7-2,TGTGCCAGCAGCTTATTGGCGGGCCCATACAATGAGCAGTTCTTC,CASSLLAGPYNEQFF
-,few,TRBJ1-3,TRBV28,TGTGCCATCCAAAGGGGCTCTGGAAACACCATATATTTT,CAIQRGSGNTIYF
TRBD1,once,TRBJ1-5,TRBV28,TGTGCCAGCGGACAGGGGGCGGACGTCTATAGCAATCAGCCCCAGCATTTT,CASGQGADVYSNQPQHF
-,-,TRBJ1-1,TRBV7-2,TGTGCCAGCAGCTTACGGGGTGAGAGCACTGAAGCTTTCTTT,CASSLRGESTEAFF
TRBD1,few,TRBJ1-2,TRBV6-1,TGTGCCAGCCAGATCGTGGACAGGGTTAGCGACGGCTACACCTTC,CASQIVDRVSDGYTF
-,-,TRBJ2-3,TRBV5-1,TGCGCCAGCCTTTCTAGCTATGGCACAGATACGCAGTATTTT,CASLSSYGTDTQYF
TRBD2,few,TRBJ2-7,TRBV2,TGTGCCAGCAGCCTAGCGGGAGGGCCCGGGTACGAGCAGTACTTC,CASSLAGGPGYEQYF
-,-,TRBJ2-1,TRBV5-1,TGCGCCAGCAGCTTGAGTCAGGGTCTGAATGAGCAGTTCTTC,CASSLSQGLNEQFF
TRBD2,-,TRBJ2-4,TRBV4-1,TGCGCCAGCAGCCAAGAGAGCGGGAGGGTCAAAAACATTCAGTACTTC,CASSQESGRVKNIQYF
TRBD1,-,TRBJ2-3,TRBV5-4,TGTGCCAGCAGCTTGGGACAGGGAAAAGATACGCAGTATTTT,CASSLGQGKDTQYF
-,-,TRBJ1-3,TRBV30,TGTGCCTGGAGCAATCGAGCCGGTGGAAACACCATATATTTT,CAWSNRAGGNTIYF
-,-,TRBJ1-1,TRBV6-5,TGTGCCAGCGCAGGGAGGCGGTCGGACACTGAAGCTTTCTTT,CASAGRRSDTEAFF
-,-,TRBJ1-1,TRBV19,TGTGCCACCCTGGCCCAAGGGGGGTATGGGACTGAAGCTTTCTTT,CATLAQGGYGTEAFF
TRBD2,-,TRBJ2-2,TRBV4-3,TGCGCCAGCAGCGAAGGGATGCTAGCGGGAGGTAGACTGTTTTTT,CASSEGMLAGGRLFF
-,once,TRBJ1-1,TRBV2,TGTGCCAGCCAATCAAAGCGGGGGCTCACTGAAGCTTTCTTT,CASQSKRGLTEAFF
-,-,TRBJ1-2,TRBV2,TGTGCCAGCAGTGAAGGGCGGATTAACTATGGCTACACCTTC,CASSEGRINYGYTF
-,few,TRBJ2-3,TRBV7-9,TGTGCCAGCAGCCCGGAGGGCGGAGTCTACACAGATACGCAGTATTTT,CASSPEGGVYTDTQYF
-,once,TRBJ2-1,TRBV5-4,TGTGCCAGCAGCTTAGGGGGGTATGAGCAGTTCTTC,CASSLGGYEQFF